These 8 T cell receptor beta chains share one sample of origin, sequenced in a study of vaccination and CD4 T cells after COVID-19. Sequenced with the Oncomine TCR Beta short-read assay was DNA taken from cultured CD4+ T cells. TCRdb redid the calling of the PCR reads with MiXCR, one entry per CDR3 protein. Of under 9,000 distinct CDR3 sequences listed, 45% to 60% are singletons. No antigen has been assigned to these receptors. The sample's treatment: roughly 10-day PBMC culture with coronavirus spike peptide pools or control peptides (ViraFEST assay). The material sequenced was CD4+ T cells from blood, cultured in vitro. The source of these receptors is a human donor who had recovered from COVID-19.

This clonotype showed up just a few times. V gene TRBV2 combines with J gene TRBJ2-5; TRBD2 agrees at 14 bases. The junction had 11 bases not matched to a gene; V was cut back by 6 bases and J by 5 bases. Germline V gives CDR1 SNHLY, CDR2 FYNNEI. CDR3 length: 17 residues. The CDR3 protein is CASRRGTSGGVGETQYF. CDR3 nucleotides: TGTGCCAGCAGAAGAGGGACTAGCGGGGGAGTTGGGGAGACCCAGTACTTC. Full variable domain (missing parts from reference TRBV2 and TRBJ2-5): EPEVTQTPSHQVTQMGQEVILRCVPISNHLYFYWYRQILGQKVEFLVSFYNNEISEKSEIFDDQFSVERPDGSNFTLKIRSTKLEDSAMYFCASRRGTSGGVGETQYFGPGTRLLVL.

This clonotype was detected a few times. The V call is TRBV27, the J call TRBJ1-3; 7 bases agree with TRBD1. CDR1 MNHEY and CDR2 SMNVEV come from the germline V gene (reference sequence). The length of the CDR3 is 15 residues. V lost 6 bases and J lost 7; bases outside the gene matches: 12. The CDR3 DNA is TGTGCCAGCAGCCTTACCTCACAGGGGAGGAACACCATATATTTT. Its protein product is CASSLTSQGRNTIYF.

The chain uses TRBV11-1 and TRBJ2-3; D remains ambiguous. The ends were cut back, 3 bases at V and 3 bases at J, with 1 base in the middle. This CDR3 is built from 11 residues. Looked up from germline, CDR1 is SGHAT and CDR2 is FQDESV (reference sequence). DNA for the CDR3: TGTGCCAGCAGCTTGACAGATACGCAGTATTTT. It encodes CASSLTDTQYF.

V and J are TRBV25-1 and TRBJ1-6; no clear D gene. Germline V gene lookup returns CDR1 MGHDK and CDR2 SYGVNS. V was pared by 3 bases and J by 6 bases, with 6 bases between. The CDR3 length is 13 residues. CDR3 amino acids: CASSEIINSPLHF. Here the CDR3 DNA reads TGTGCCAGCAGTGAGATAATTAATTCACCCCTCCACTTT.

J is TRBJ2-5 and V is TRBV15; D may be TRBD1 (5 bases). In germline, CDR1 is LNHNV, CDR2 YYDKDF (reference sequence). The CDR3 sequence is 15 residues long. V gave up 0 bases and J gave up 5 bases, with 13 bases separating them. CDR3: CATSRDGKGLETQYF. The CDR3 region has the DNA TGTGCCACCAGCAGAGATGGCAAGGGGCTGGAGACCCAGTACTTC. Drawing the rest from reference TRBV15 and TRBJ2-5, the complete variable domain is DAMVIQNPRYQVTQFGKPVTLSCSQTLNHNVMYWYQQKSSQAPKLLFHYYDKDFNNEADTPDNFQSRRPNTSFCFLDIRSPGLGDTAMYLCATSRDGKGLETQYFGPGTRLLVL.

This clonotype was seen a single time. The V call is TRBV20-1, the J call TRBJ1-2; D remains unclear. Germline CDR1 DFQATT, CDR2 SNEGSKA (reference sequence). Trimming removed 0 bases from V and 4 bases from J, with 12 bases in between. This CDR3 contains 14 residues. The chain's CDR3 is CSARDGFRSYGYTF. The CDR3 nucleotides are TGCAGTGCTAGAGATGGTTTCAGAAGCTATGGCTACACCTTC.

This chain connects TRBV6-1 to TRBJ2-3; unclear D gene. The CDR3 sequence is 15 residues long. Germline CDR1 is MNHNS and CDR2 is SASEGT. V was clipped by 0 bases and J by 0 bases, with 7 bases between them. The DNA for the CDR3 is TGTGCCAGCAGTGAAGCTGGGTCTAGCACAGATACGCAGTATTTT. Amino acids: CASSEAGSSTDTQYF.

This clonotype was recorded a few times. At one of its ends the junction is not consistent with the germline gene, which may arise from a read error. The rearrangement joins TRBV7-7 to TRBJ2-3; D unresolved. Germline V CDR1 and CDR2: SSHAT, FNYEAQ (reference sequence). The CDR3 contains 16 residues. The CDR3 here is CASSPMARNPTDTQYF. CDR3 bases: TGTGCTAGCAGCCCAATGGCTCGAAACCCCACAGATACGCAGTATTTT. Full variable domain (outside the CDR3, taken from reference TRBV7-7 and TRBJ2-3): GAGVSQSPRYKVTKRGQDVTLRCDPISSHATLYWYQQALGQGPEFLTYFNYEAQPDKSGLPSDRFSAERPEGSISTLTIQRTEQRDSAMYRCASSPMARNPTDTQYFGPGTRLTVL.